This T cell receptor beta chain is drawn from a study of T cell repertoires in cytomegalovirus infection (dated by TCRdb to the late 2010s). For the study in its entirety: Donor HLA type was relevant to the analysis, as public TCR beta signatures indicated carriage of CMV infection together with the matching HLA type.

Sequencing was performed on an Illumina HiSeq 1500. TCRdb reprocessing: public reads trimmed at Q25 with fastp, clones called with MiXCR, in-frame beta chains kept. All rows with the same CDR3 protein become a single entry with the most common DNA and genes. The sample has approximately 490,000 distinct CDR3 sequences on record, approximately 11% of them singletons. The ten largest account for about 10% of the sample. Measured from the cysteine to the phenylalanine, the CDR3 is 14 residues long. The kept DNA is CDR3 alone, 42 bases in frame from the first base. V is cut by 5 bases and J by 1 base, and the space between the germline ends is 11 bases. As encoded in the germline V gene (reference sequence), CDR1 is MNHNY while CDR2 is SVGAGI. Ten or more counts support this clonotype. This clone's antigen is unknown. The record has no base qualities; no much larger clone is one base away. Study-level results and caveats: Cumulative frequency of public TCR beta family members discriminated carriers of CMV infection plus the relevant HLA type in this cohort and an independent roughly 320-donor cohort. The ex vivo response was dominated by HLA-C-restricted CMV-specific TCR beta clonotypes, and the single most frequent clonotype in two of eight donors was supplied by these HLA-C-restricted clonotypes.

The receptor's source is a human donor in good health (CMV status not recorded). Some clones in this sample may be carry-over from other donors' samples. The V gene is TRBV6-6 and the J gene is TRBJ1-1; TRBD1 could be the D gene, as 5 bases match. Sequencing was done on a sample of PBMCs. The CDR3 protein: CASSTRDPNTEAFF. The sequence in DNA is TGTGCCAGCAGTACCAGGGATCCGAACACTGAAGCTTTCTTT.